This is a list of T cell receptor beta chains from one sample in a study of siplizumab effects on memory and regulatory T cells. Sequencing used immunoSEQ multiplex PCR; TCRdb keeps in-frame clones, though not all of them. The data contain under 150,000 clones, approximately 94% of them singletons. The specimen sequenced was non-Treg CD4+ T cells sorted from blood. These receptors were taken from a human donor in good health. Both conserved end residues are part of each CDR3. The order of the fields is clone size, D gene, V gene, J gene, CDR3 protein, CDR3 DNA. D genes are given only for firm matches. Expanded clones get a size class; other rows say once, few or many, or leave the size out.

size: -
D: TRBD2
V: TRBV12-5
J: TRBJ2-3
CDR3: CASGLGLAGGHPDTQYF
DNA: TGTGCTAGTGGTTTGGGGTTAGCGGGGGGGCATCCAGATACGCAGTATTTT

size: -
D: TRBD1
V: TRBV5-1
J: TRBJ2-1
CDR3: CATRPGTVGFYEQFF
DNA: TGCGCCACCAGACCCGGGACAGTGGGTTTTTATGAGCAGTTCTTC

size: -
D: TRBD1
V: TRBV25-1
J: TRBJ2-1
CDR3: CASSSSGGDRGSNEQFF
DNA: TGTGCCAGCAGTTCCTCGGGCGGGGACAGGGGGAGTAATGAGCAGTTCTTC

size: -
D: TRBD2
V: TRBV5-1
J: TRBJ2-5
CDR3: CASRRLAVPQWETQYF
DNA: TGCGCCAGCAGGCGACTAGCGGTTCCCCAATGGGAGACCCAGTACTTC

size: -
D: TRBD1
V: TRBV5-5
J: TRBJ1-2
CDR3: CASRPPGQGIYGYTF
DNA: TGTGCCAGCAGACCGCCGGGACAGGGGATCTATGGCTACACCTTC

size: once
D: TRBD1
V: TRBV7-2
J: TRBJ2-7
CDR3: CASSPVGTGAREQYF
DNA: TGTGCCAGCAGCCCGGTCGGGACAGGGGCGCGGGAGCAGTACTTC

size: -
D: -
V: TRBV5-6
J: TRBJ2-7
CDR3: CASSLVRAATQQYF
DNA: TGTGCCAGCAGCTTAGTGCGGGCGGCTACCCAGCAGTACTTC

size: -
D: -
V: TRBV21-1
J: TRBJ1-2
CDR3: CASSKNYRGQTGVYTF
DNA: TGTGCCAGCAGCAAAAATTATAGGGGCCAGACGGGTGTCTACACCTTC

size: -
D: TRBD1
V: TRBV2
J: TRBJ1-5
CDR3: CASSEEEGANHQPQHF
DNA: TGTGCCAGCAGTGAAGAGGAGGGGGCGAATCATCAGCCCCAGCATTTT

size: -
D: -
V: TRBV7-2
J: TRBJ2-1
CDR3: CASSLDGGEWDEQFF
DNA: TGTGCCAGCAGCTTAGACGGTGGGGAGTGGGATGAGCAGTTCTTC

size: -
D: -
V: TRBV7-9
J: TRBJ1-5
CDR3: CASSLQENQPQHF
DNA: TGTGCCAGCAGCCTCCAGGAGAATCAGCCCCAGCATTTT

size: -
D: -
V: TRBV30
J: TRBJ2-4
CDR3: CAFLNGGRLAKNIQYF
DNA: TGTGCCTTCCTAAATGGGGGCCGACTAGCCAAAAACATTCAGTACTTC

size: -
D: -
V: TRBV19
J: TRBJ1-2
CDR3: CASSIDRANYGYTF
DNA: TGTGCCAGTAGTATAGATCGAGCTAACTATGGCTACACCTTC

size: -
D: TRBD2
V: TRBV6-5
J: TRBJ2-7
CDR3: CASSPPGTSYEQYF
DNA: TGTGCCAGCAGCCCACCCGGGACTAGCTACGAGCAGTACTTC

size: -
D: -
V: TRBV13
J: TRBJ2-1
CDR3: CASNPGGRPPYNEQFF
DNA: TGTGCCAGCAACCCTGGGGGGAGGCCTCCCTACAATGAGCAGTTCTTC

size: -
D: TRBD1
V: TRBV6-6
J: TRBJ1-6
CDR3: CASSYSPGQASPLHF
DNA: TGTGCCAGCAGTTACTCCCCGGGACAGGCTTCACCCCTCCACTTT

size: -
D: -
V: TRBV6-6
J: TRBJ2-3
CDR3: CASSRGLASTDTQYF
DNA: TGTGCCAGCAGTCGGGGTTTAGCTAGCACAGATACGCAGTATTTT

size: -
D: -
V: TRBV5-5
J: TRBJ1-4
CDR3: CASSLAIGAATEKLFF
DNA: TGTGCCAGCAGCTTGGCCATAGGGGCCGCTACTGAAAAACTGTTTTTT

size: -
D: -
V: TRBV7-2
J: TRBJ2-7
CDR3: CASSTDSYEQYF
DNA: TGTGCCAGCAGCACAGACAGCTACGAGCAGTACTTC